This T cell receptor (beta chain) is from a study of technical replicates of blood from a handful of donors. The method was immunoSEQ multiplex PCR; TCRdb's version includes in-frame clones alone and lacks a portion of them. This sample has 60,000 to 80,000 clones, with roughly 93% found just once. Trimming removed 2 bases at V and 4 bases at J, with 9 bases between. Germline CDR1 reads LGHNA; CDR2 reads YNFKEQ. The CDR3 length is 14 residues. The sequence derives from a human donor in good health. This chain links TRBV4-2 with TRBJ2-1; D perhaps matches TRBD2 (6 bases). Sequencing input: T cells isolated from PBMCs. CDR3 bases: TGTGCCAGCAGCCAACTACTAGCTTACAATGAGCAGTTCTTC. It codes for CASSQLLAYNEQFF.